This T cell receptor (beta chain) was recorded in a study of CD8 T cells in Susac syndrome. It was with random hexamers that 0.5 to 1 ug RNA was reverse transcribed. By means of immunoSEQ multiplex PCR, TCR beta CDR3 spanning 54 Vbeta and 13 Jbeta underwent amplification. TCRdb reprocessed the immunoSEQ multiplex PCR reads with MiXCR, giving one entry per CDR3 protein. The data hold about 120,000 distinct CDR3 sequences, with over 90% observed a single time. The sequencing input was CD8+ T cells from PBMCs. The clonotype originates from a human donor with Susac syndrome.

CDR3 DNA: TGTGCCAGCAGCCCTACCGGGACGACCCAAGAGACCCAGTACTTC. It specifies CASSPTGTTQETQYF. The chain joins TRBV12-3 or TRBV12-4 to TRBJ2-5, with D perhaps given as TRBD1 or TRBD2 (5 bases each). The V gene lost 6 bases and the J gene lost 1 base, with 15 bases spanning the gap. The CDR3 totals 15 residues.